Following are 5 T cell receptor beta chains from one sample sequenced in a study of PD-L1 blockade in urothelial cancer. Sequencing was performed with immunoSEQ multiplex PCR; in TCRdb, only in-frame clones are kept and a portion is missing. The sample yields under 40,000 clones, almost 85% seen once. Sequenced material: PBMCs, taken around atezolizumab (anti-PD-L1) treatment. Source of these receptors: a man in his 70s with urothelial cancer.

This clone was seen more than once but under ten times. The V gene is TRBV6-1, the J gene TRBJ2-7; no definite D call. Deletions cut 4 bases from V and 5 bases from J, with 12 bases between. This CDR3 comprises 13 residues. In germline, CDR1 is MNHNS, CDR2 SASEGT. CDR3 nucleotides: TGTGCCAGCAGTGTACGACGTACAGACGAGCAGTACTTC. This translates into CASSVRRTDEQYF.

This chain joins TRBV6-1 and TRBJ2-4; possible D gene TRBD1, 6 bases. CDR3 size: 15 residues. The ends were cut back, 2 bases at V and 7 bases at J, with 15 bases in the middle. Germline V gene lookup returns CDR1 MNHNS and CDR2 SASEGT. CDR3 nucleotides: TGTGCCAGCAGTGAAACTAGGGCAGGGGTGAACATTCAGTACTTC. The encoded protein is CASSETRAGVNIQYF.

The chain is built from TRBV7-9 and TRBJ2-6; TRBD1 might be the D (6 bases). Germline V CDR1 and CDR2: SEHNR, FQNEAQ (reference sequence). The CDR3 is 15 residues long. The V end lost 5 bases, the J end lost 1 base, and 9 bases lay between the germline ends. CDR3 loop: CASSHTGSGANVLTF. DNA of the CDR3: TGTGCCAGCAGCCATACAGGGTCTGGGGCCAACGTCCTGACTTTC.

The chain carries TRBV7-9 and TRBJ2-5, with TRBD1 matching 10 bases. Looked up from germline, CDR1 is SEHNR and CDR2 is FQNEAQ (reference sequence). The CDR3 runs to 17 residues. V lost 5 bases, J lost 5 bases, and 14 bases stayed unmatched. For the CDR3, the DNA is TGTGCCAGCAGCCCAGTCCCGGGACAGGGGCGATGGGAGACCCAGTACTTC. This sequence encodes CASSPVPGQGRWETQYF.

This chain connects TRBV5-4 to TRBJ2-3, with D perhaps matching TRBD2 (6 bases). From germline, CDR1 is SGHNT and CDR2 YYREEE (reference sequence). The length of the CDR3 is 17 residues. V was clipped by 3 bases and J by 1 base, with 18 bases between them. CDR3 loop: CASSSQGMSSGTDTQYF. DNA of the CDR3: TGTGCCAGCAGCTCTCAAGGGATGTCTAGCGGCACAGATACGCAGTATTTT.